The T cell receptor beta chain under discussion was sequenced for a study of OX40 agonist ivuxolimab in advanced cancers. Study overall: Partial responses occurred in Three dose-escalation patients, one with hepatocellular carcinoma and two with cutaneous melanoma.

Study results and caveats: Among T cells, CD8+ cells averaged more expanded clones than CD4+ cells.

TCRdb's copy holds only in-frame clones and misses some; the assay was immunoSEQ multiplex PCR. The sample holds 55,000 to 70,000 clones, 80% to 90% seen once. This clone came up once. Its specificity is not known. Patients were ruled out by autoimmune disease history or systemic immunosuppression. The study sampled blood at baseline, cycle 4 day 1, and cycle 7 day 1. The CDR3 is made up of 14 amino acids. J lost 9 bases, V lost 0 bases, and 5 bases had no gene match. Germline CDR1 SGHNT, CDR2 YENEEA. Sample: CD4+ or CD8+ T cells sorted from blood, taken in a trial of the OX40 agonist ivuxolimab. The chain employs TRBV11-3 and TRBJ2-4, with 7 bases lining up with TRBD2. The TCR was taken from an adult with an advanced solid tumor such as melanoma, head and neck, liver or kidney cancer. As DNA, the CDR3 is TGTGCCAGCAGCTTAGACGGGGGGTTGAGCATTCAGTACTTC. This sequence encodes CASSLDGGLSIQYF.